This T cell receptor (beta chain) originates from a study of cytomegalovirus exposure and HLA in healthy donors. Researchers ran the PCR with 60 Vbeta and 13 Jbeta primers. Profiling relied on immunoSEQ multiplex PCR, and the TCRdb table lists in-frame clones only, not all of them. The profile covers over 100,000 clones, with around 80% appearing a single time and 5% to 6% taken by the ten largest. Germline loops: CDR1 MDHEN, CDR2 SYDVKM. After removal of 6 bases from V and 5 bases from J, the junction contained 13 bases not matched to a gene. This CDR3 is 16 amino acids long. The chain joins TRBV28 to TRBJ1-2; 9 positions agree with TRBD1. The sample was PBMCs. The sequence derives from a young woman in good health and CMV-seropositive. CDR3 in amino acids: CASSPLPGTGRYGYTF. The CDR3 DNA is TGTGCCAGCAGCCCACTACCCGGGACAGGGCGGTATGGCTACACCTTC.